Listed below are T cell receptor beta chains from one sample, sequenced in a study of blood T cell repertoires in COVID-19. Data came from immunoSEQ multiplex PCR; TCRdb stores just in-frame clones and leaves some out. The sample has some 220,000 clones; approximately 86% are singletons. Source material: peripheral blood. The receptors shown here come from a human donor in a cohort sampled during active COVID-19. The conserved cysteine and the conserved F or W are not part of the CDR3 here. A D gene is named only where the DNA matches it firmly.

CDR3aa,j_gene,v_gene,d_gene,len
ASSGTGSGRTEAF,TRBJ1-1,TRBV18,TRBD1,13
ASSLAGPGELF,TRBJ2-2,TRBV5-6,NA,11
ARSPGHVNYGYT,TRBJ1-2,TRBV5-3,NA,12
ASSPGQGGTDTQY,TRBJ2-3,TRBV5-4,TRBD1,13
ASSQSWEAPYEQY,TRBJ2-7,TRBV3-1/TRBV3-2,NA,13
ASSPGQDYEQY,TRBJ2-7,TRBV3-1/TRBV3-2,TRBD1,11
ASSLGTGDYNEQF,TRBJ2-1,TRBV5-1,TRBD1,13
ASTISGSIYNEQF,TRBJ2-1,TRBV5-1,TRBD2,13
ASSLDSVFRGNEQF,TRBJ2-1,TRBV11-2,NA,14
ASSVKDRGTEAF,TRBJ1-1,TRBV5-1,TRBD1,12
ASSLQWASPQY,TRBJ2-3,TRBV9,NA,11
ASTSHLNTEAF,TRBJ1-1,TRBV2,NA,11
ATSSNENIQY,TRBJ2-4,TRBV15,NA,10
ASSIAGGRRKIGERGQY,TRBJ2-3,TRBV19,TRBD2,17
ASSSNGQGAEAF,TRBJ1-1,TRBV7-3,TRBD1,12
ASSLEGTGNQPQH,TRBJ1-5,TRBV28,TRBD1,13
ASSFGTVEETQY,TRBJ2-5,TRBV5-6,TRBD1,12
ASSYDRGGLF,TRBJ1-4,TRBV7-9,TRBD1,10
ASSQVSSPYNEQF,TRBJ2-1,TRBV3-1/TRBV3-2,NA,13
ASTADRSYTDTQY,TRBJ2-3,TRBV27,TRBD1,13
ASSLGRDYNEQF,TRBJ2-1,TRBV7-9,NA,12
ASTFPGANVLT,TRBJ2-6,TRBV12-3/TRBV12-4,NA,11
ASSAGTSGTYEQY,TRBJ2-7,TRBV9,TRBD2,13
ASSEGGQGPNTGELF,TRBJ2-2,TRBV10-2,TRBD1,15
ASSSRTSGSSYNEQF,TRBJ2-1,TRBV7-3,TRBD2,15
ASSLATPGQGHEQY,TRBJ2-7,TRBV7-6,TRBD1,14
ASSPDITTDTQY,TRBJ2-3,TRBV5-5,NA,12
ASSPLRTGRRDTEAF,TRBJ1-1,TRBV18,TRBD1,15
ASSAAGEQY,TRBJ2-7,TRBV28,NA,9
ASSPGTDFSYISYEQY,TRBJ2-7,TRBV5-6,TRBD1,16
ASSTLGGRNTEAF,TRBJ1-1,TRBV10-2,TRBD1,13
ASSQFLLAEETQY,TRBJ2-5,TRBV3-1/TRBV3-2,TRBD2,13
ASYGTANEKLF,TRBJ1-4,TRBV28,TRBD1,11
ATSRDRGGSGGYNEQF,TRBJ2-1,TRBV15,TRBD2,16
ASSVGLSTYNEQF,TRBJ2-1,TRBV9,NA,13
ASSLQGADQPQH,TRBJ1-5,TRBV7-9,TRBD1,12
ASSLLGTDTQY,TRBJ2-3,TRBV19,NA,11
ASRTGTQSEQY,TRBJ2-7,TRBV5-1,NA,11
ASSGQGMETQY,TRBJ2-5,TRBV2,TRBD1,11
ASSPTYNEQF,TRBJ2-1,TRBV19,NA,10
ASSDRDTNGYT,TRBJ1-2,TRBV2,NA,11
ATSRDFDWEQY,TRBJ2-7,TRBV15,NA,11
SVTPGTENIQY,TRBJ2-4,TRBV29-1,TRBD1,11
ASSLAAGSREQY,TRBJ2-7,TRBV7-6,NA,12
SGYGGQPGTDTQY,TRBJ2-3,TRBV29-1,NA,13
ASSLVGIGGEGYT,TRBJ1-2,TRBV5-4,TRBD1,13
ASSGWDRVKEKLF,TRBJ1-4,TRBV28,TRBD1,13
ASKTGDTGELF,TRBJ2-2,TRBV6-5,TRBD1,11